The entry below describes one T cell receptor beta chain. The roughly 120-subject validation cohort, separate from the roughly 700-subject first cohort, included the donors. The entry originates in a study of cytomegalovirus exposure and HLA in healthy donors. The CDR3 runs to 13 residues. Germline-derived CDR1 and CDR2 are MNHNS and SASEGT. Trimming left V 7 bases short and J 8 bases short, with 14 bases between. This table comes from immunoSEQ multiplex PCR, and its TCRdb copy is limited to in-frame clones, with some not included. The sample consists of 150,000 to 200,000 clones, 95% to 97% of them appearing once.

The V call is TRBV6-1, the J call TRBJ2-2; no clear D gene. This TCR was sampled from a woman younger than 35 in good health and CMV-seronegative. The sequenced material came from PBMCs. The CDR3 spells CASNGRGSGELFF. The CDR3 DNA reads TGTGCCAGCAATGGTCGAGGCTCGGGGGAGCTGTTTTTT.